The 27 T cell receptor beta chains in this list originate from one sample, sequenced in a study of T cells after yellow fever vaccination. MiXCR, applied by TCRdb to the 5' RACE reads, yields one record per CDR3 protein. The repertoire includes 100,000 to 150,000 distinct CDR3 sequences, almost 9% of them detected once, and around 40% sits in the top ten. Sequencing used CD8+ T cells sorted from PBMCs, obtained on the day of the yellow fever booster vaccination. These receptors were taken from a man aged 18 to 29 who received the YFV17D yellow fever vaccine.

The sample holds a few counts of this clonotype. The DNA of the CDR3 is TGTGCCAGCAGCGTGACAGGGCAGGGGACTGATTCACCCCTCCACTTT. Encoded protein: CASSVTGQGTDSPLHF. The chain carries TRBV5-4 and TRBJ1-6; 7 nucleotides line up with TRBD1. Germline-derived CDR1 and CDR2 are SGHNT and YYREEE (reference sequence). There are 16 residues in the CDR3. V trimming: 4 bases; J trimming: 8 bases; junction bases outside the gene matches: 12.

The gene calls are TRBV2 and TRBJ2-3; no firm D call. Trimming cost V 6 bases and J 2 bases, with 9 bases left between them. CDR1 SNHLY and CDR2 FYNNEI come from the germline V gene. There are 13 residues in the CDR3. CDR3 sequence: CASRLPLTDTQYF. For the CDR3, the DNA is TGTGCCAGCAGACTCCCCCTCACAGATACGCAGTATTTT.

This clonotype has more than one count but fewer than ten. The chain combines TRBV4-1 with TRBJ2-7; 9 nucleotides match TRBD2. The germline CDR1 and CDR2 sequences are MGHRA and YSYEKL. V trimming: 1 base; J trimming: 2 bases; junction bases outside the gene matches: 9. This CDR3 spans 17 amino acids. In nucleotides, the CDR3 is TGCGCCAGCAGCCAAGCGGTGACCGGGACTAGCACCTACGAGCAGTACGTC. It yields the protein CASSQAVTGTSTYEQYV.

The chain joins TRBV2 to TRBJ1-1, with 8 bases lining up with TRBD1. V trimming: 7 bases; J trimming: 6 bases; junction bases outside the gene matches: 10. Germline-derived CDR1 and CDR2 are SNHLY and FYNNEI. This CDR3 spans 14 amino acids. The CDR3 DNA reads TGTGCCAGCATTGGAGACAGGGGCGTCCCTGAAGCTTTCTTT. Translating gives CASIGDRGVPEAFF.

This clonotype was recorded a few times. This sequence joins TRBV19 and TRBJ2-2; D is unresolved. The CDR3 covers 15 residues. From germline, CDR1 is LNHDA and CDR2 SQIVND (reference sequence). Trimming shortened V by 6 bases and J by 7 bases, and 18 bases separated the two germline ends. As DNA, the CDR3 is TGTGCCAGTAGCTACGGAACGCTTCGATTCGGGGAGCTGTTTTTT. Translation: CASSYGTLRFGELFF.

The chain joins TRBV24-1 to TRBJ1-1; D not resolved. Trimming stripped 2 bases from V and 1 base from J, with 4 bases between. The CDR3 contains 13 residues. Germline V lookup: CDR1 KGHDR, CDR2 SFDVKD. This CDR3 is CATSDWGNTEAFF. The CDR3 DNA follows: TGTGCCACCAGTGATTGGGGGAACACTGAAGCTTTCTTT.

This chain uses TRBV7-8 with TRBJ2-7; 7 bases are shared with TRBD1. CDR3 length: 13 amino acids. CDR1 is SGHVS, CDR2 FQNEAQ, per germline. Germline trimming cut 6 bases from V and 0 bases from J; bases unmatched to any gene: 2. The CDR3 bases are TGTGCCAGCAGTTACAGGGGCTCCTACGAGCAGTACTTC. It is translated as CASSYRGSYEQYF. Filled out from reference TRBV7-8 and TRBJ2-7, the complete variable domain reads GAGVSQSPRYKVAKRGQDVALRCDPISGHVSLFWYQQALGQGPEFLTYFQNEAQLDKSGLPSDRFFAERPEGSVSTLKIQRTQQEDSAVYLCASSYRGSYEQYFGPGTRLTVT.

The chain links TRBV4-1 to TRBJ2-7; D remains ambiguous. The CDR3 is 14 amino acids. Looked up from germline, CDR1 is MGHRA and CDR2 is YSYEKL. Trimming removed 4 bases from V and 1 base from J, with 11 bases in between. CDR3 in DNA: TGCGCCAGCAGCCGCACCCCCGGGTCCTACGAGCAGTACTTC. Translating gives CASSRTPGSYEQYF.

In DNA, the CDR3 is TGTGCCAGCAGCCTCGGGGTGGGGGGCCAAGACTATGGCTACACCTTC. Its protein is CASSLGVGGQDYGYTF. This rearrangement joins TRBV3-1 to TRBJ1-2, with a weak D call TRBD1 (6 bases). Trimming cost V 4 bases and J 3 bases, with 18 bases left between them. The CDR3 is made up of 16 amino acids. Germline V gene sequence: CDR1 LGHDT, CDR2 YNNKEL (reference sequence).

This clonotype showed up just a few times. Because it lacks the conserved phenylalanine or tryptophan at the end, this CDR3 is likely a read error. The DNA is left out, because the CDR3 cannot be placed on it with certainty; the CDR3 is given as TCRdb lists it. This rearrangement joins TRBV5-6 to TRBJ1-1. Counting both end residues, the CDR3 totals 11 amino acids. CDR1 and CDR2 (germline): SGHDT, YYEEEE. The chain's CDR3 is CASSPHRDGSS.

This clonotype was seen at least ten times. The genes are TRBV29-1 and TRBJ2-3; possible D gene TRBD2, 7 bases. The CDR3 sequence is 13 residues long. Germline V lookup: CDR1 SQVTM, CDR2 ANQGSEA. V lost 7 bases to trimming and J lost 2 bases, with 13 bases between them. The CDR3 region is CSGGGGDTDTQYF. The CDR3 DNA is TGCAGCGGAGGAGGGGGGGACACAGATACGCAGTATTTT.

The rearrangement uses TRBV2 and TRBJ2-3; D is unclear. The CDR3 is 11 residues long. Germline assignment: CDR1 SNHLY and CDR2 FYNNEI. The ends were cut back, 8 bases at V and 6 bases at J, with 9 bases in the middle. Here the CDR3 DNA reads TGTGCCAGCTCGGCCCCCGATACGCAGTATTTT. Protein product: CASSAPDTQYF. Complete variable domain (other parts from reference TRBV2 and TRBJ2-3): EPEVTQTPSHQVTQMGQEVILRCVPISNHLYFYWYRQILGQKVEFLVSFYNNEISEKSEIFDDQFSVERPDGSNFTLKIRSTKLEDSAMYFCASSAPDTQYFGPGTRLTVL.

This clonotype has a handful of counts. This chain joins TRBV4-1 and TRBJ2-1; D not resolved. This CDR3 comprises 12 residues. V lost 5 bases and J 9 bases, leaving 11 bases between the germline ends. CDR1 and CDR2 from the germline V gene are MGHRA and YSYEKL. Here the CDR3 reads CASSNGMSEQFF. The CDR3 DNA reads TGCGCCAGCAGCAACGGAATGAGTGAGCAGTTCTTC.

CDR3 coding DNA: TGTGCCAGCAGCTCCAAGCGGGGGGGGAACACCGGGGAGCTGTTTTTT. Amino acid sequence: CASSSKRGGNTGELFF. The V call is TRBV7-3, the J call TRBJ2-2, with 10 nucleotides matching TRBD2. J gave up 1 base and V 4 bases, and 3 bases lay outside the gene matches. The CDR3 length is 16 residues. Germline V gives CDR1 SGHTA, CDR2 FQGTGA. Using reference TRBV7-3 and TRBJ2-2 for the parts outside the CDR3, the full variable domain is GAGVSQTPSNKVTEKGKYVELRCDPISGHTALYWYRQSLGQGPEFLIYFQGTGAADDSGLPNDRFFAVRPEGSVSTLKIQRTERGDSAVYLCASSSKRGGNTGELFFGEGSRLTVL.

This clonotype was counted only a few times. V usage is TRBV5-1 and J usage is TRBJ2-2; D might be TRBD2 (6 bases). Trimming stripped 2 bases from V and 1 base from J, with 12 bases between. CDR1 SGHRS and CDR2 YFSETQ come from the germline V gene. The CDR3 is made up of 16 amino acids. The CDR3 region is CASSFWGVVNTGELFF. Here the CDR3 DNA reads TGCGCCAGCAGCTTTTGGGGGGTCGTGAACACCGGGGAGCTGTTTTTT.

Only a few counts were recorded for this clonotype. This chain links TRBV19 with TRBJ1-6, with 11 positions matching TRBD1. CDR1 is LNHDA and CDR2 is SQIVND in the germline V gene (reference sequence). With 7 bases clipped from V and 4 bases from J, the junction kept 6 bases outside the gene matches. CDR3 length: 16 residues. The CDR3 coding sequence is TGTGCCAGTAAGGAGGGACAGGGGGAATATAATTCACCCCTCCACTTT. Amino acid sequence: CASKEGQGEYNSPLHF.

This clonotype was counted ten times or more. CDR3 protein: CASSLLGSSYEQYF. For the CDR3, the DNA is TGCGCCAGCAGCTTGTTGGGTAGCTCCTACGAGCAGTACTTC. V is TRBV5-1 and J is TRBJ2-7; D ambiguous. Germline loops: CDR1 SGHRS, CDR2 YFSETQ. CDR3 length equals 14 residues. V gave up 1 base and J gave up 0 bases, with 8 bases separating them.

The chain recombines TRBV5-5 with TRBJ2-3; D call uncertain. Trimming removed 5 bases from V and 0 bases from J, with 10 bases in between. Germline CDR1 is SGHKS and CDR2 is YYEKEE (reference sequence). The CDR3 consists of 14 residues. Here the CDR3 DNA reads TGTGCCAGCAGGTCAGAGCACAGCACAGATACGCAGTATTTT. Translating gives CASRSEHSTDTQYF.

V usage is TRBV29-1 and J usage is TRBJ2-5, with D unresolved. The CDR3 totals 12 residues. V gave up 3 bases and J gave up 1 base, with 6 bases separating them. Germline values: CDR1 SQVTM, CDR2 ANQGSEA. CDR3 sequence: CSVEGFQETQYF. As DNA, the CDR3 is TGCAGCGTTGAGGGGTTCCAAGAGACCCAGTACTTC. Together with reference TRBV29-1 and TRBJ2-5, the CDR3 gives the full variable domain: SAVISQKPSRDICQRGTSLTIQCQVDSQVTMMFWYRQQPGQSLTLIATANQGSEATYESGFVIDKFPISRPNLTFSTLTVSNMSPEDSSIYLCSVEGFQETQYFGPGTRLLVL.

The chain recombines TRBV7-9 with TRBJ2-5, with D perhaps matching TRBD1 (5 bases). Germline V gene sequence: CDR1 SEHNR, CDR2 FQNEAQ (reference sequence). CDR3 length: 14 amino acids. V gave up 1 base and J gave up 7 bases, with 13 bases separating them. DNA for the CDR3: TGTGCCAGCAGCTTAGAAAGGGGCTCGGCGACCCAGTACTTC. This sequence encodes CASSLERGSATQYF.

This clonotype has a handful of counts. The chain couples TRBV7-9 to TRBJ2-3, with D perhaps matching TRBD1 (6 bases). The CDR3 sequence is 14 residues long. V lost 2 bases and J lost 7, with 13 bases in between. CDR1 SEHNR and CDR2 FQNEAQ come from the germline V gene (reference sequence). CDR3 nucleotide sequence: TGTGCCAGCAGCTTAAGTGATACAGGGAATACGCAGTATTTT. Amino acids: CASSLSDTGNTQYF.

The chain has TRBV7-9 and TRBJ2-5; a weak D match, TRBD2 (5 bases). The CDR3 is 16 residues long. Per germline, CDR1 SEHNR and CDR2 FQNEAQ (reference sequence). Trimming took 1 base from V and 7 from J, leaving 19 bases between them. DNA of the CDR3: TGTGCCAGCAGCTTAGTATTACTCTCCCTCGAGGGGACCCAGTACTTC. Encoded protein: CASSLVLLSLEGTQYF.

This clonotype was detected many times. The chain couples TRBV11-2 to TRBJ2-7; D is perhaps TRBD1 or TRBD2 (5 bases each). This CDR3 is built from 15 residues. Germline CDR1 reads SGHAT; CDR2 reads FQNNGV. The ends were cut back, 5 bases at V and 6 bases at J, with 20 bases in the middle. The CDR3, as DNA: TGTGCCAGCAGCCCTCGGGCCCGGTCAGGGAGCGAGCAGTACGTC. Residues: CASSPRARSGSEQYV.

This clonotype occurred once. The chain recombines TRBV23-1 with TRBJ2-3, with 9 bases that match TRBD2. TRBV23-1 is labeled an ORF, and its function is uncertain. CDR3 length equals 16 residues. J lost 3 bases, V lost 6 bases, and 10 bases had no gene match. In DNA, the CDR3 is TGCGCCAGCAGCCCTCAAGCGGGGGGCCGGACAGATACGCAGTATTTT. This translates into CASSPQAGGRTDTQYF.

V gene TRBV4-1 combines with J gene TRBJ2-3; tentatively, D is TRBD1 or TRBD2 (5 bases each). The CDR3 runs 16 residues. V gave up 0 bases and J gave up 2 bases, with 12 bases separating them. Per the germline V gene, CDR1 is MGHRA and CDR2 is YSYEKL. The CDR3 coding sequence is TGCGCCAGCAGCCAAGAGATGAGGGGCCACACAGATACGCAGTATTTT. Translation: CASSQEMRGHTDTQYF.

This clonotype was counted ten times or more. CDR3 nucleotide sequence: TGTGCCATCAGGGATCCCGGGACCCGTCGGGGCTACACCTTC. Translating gives CAIRDPGTRRGYTF. This chain joins TRBV10-3 and TRBJ1-2; a possible D gene is TRBD1 (5 bases). V lost 6 bases and J 8 bases, leaving 19 bases between the germline ends. The CDR3 has 14 residues. Germline V gene sequence: CDR1 ENHRY, CDR2 SYGVKD.

The chain joins TRBV27 to TRBJ1-5; D is perhaps TRBD1 (6 bases). There are 17 residues in the CDR3. V shed 6 bases and J shed 5 bases, with 23 bases lying between them. The germline V gene has CDR1 MNHEY and CDR2 SMNVEV (reference sequence). CDR3 nucleotide sequence: TGTGCCAGCAGCAGCGCCTTGAGGGGGAGAGAGGATCAGCCCCAGCATTTT. Residues: CASSSALRGREDQPQHF.